The 18 T cell receptor beta chains below come from one sample, sequenced in a study of long-term antiretroviral therapy in people with HIV. Running of the v3.0 immunoSEQ assay took place at survey level. Clones were sequenced by immunoSEQ multiplex PCR, and TCRdb holds only the in-frame ones, with some missing. The data contain about 16,000 clones, about 71% of them singletons. The sequencing used unsorted PBMCs, collected 1.5 years before starting antiretroviral therapy. These receptors were collected from a woman aged 50 to 60 with HIV.

V gene TRBV30 combines with J gene TRBJ1-1; 10 bases match TRBD1. Germline CDR1 is GTSNPN and CDR2 is SVGIG (reference sequence). There are 16 residues in the CDR3. Trimming took 4 bases from V and 6 from J; bases not matched to a gene: 14. The CDR3 DNA reads TGTGCCTGGATAATGGGGACAGGGGTGGCAAACCCTGAAGCTTTCTTT. This sequence encodes CAWIMGTGVANPEAFF.

This chain links TRBV30 with TRBJ1-6; D is uncertain. The CDR3 sequence is 13 residues long. The V gene's germline CDR1 is GTSNPN and CDR2 SVGIG (reference sequence). Trimming pared 3 bases from V and 3 bases from J, leaving 6 bases between. The CDR3 sequence is CAWRSDYNSPLHF. CDR3 nucleotides: TGTGCCTGGAGATCAGACTATAATTCACCCCTCCACTTT.

The rearrangement links TRBV5-1 to TRBJ2-3; TRBD2 matches at 8 bases. The CDR3 totals 16 residues. The V and J ends lost 4 bases and 4 bases, in that order; junction bases with no gene match: 11. Germline V CDR1 and CDR2: SGHRS, YFSETQ. The CDR3 loop reads CASSIRTSQDADTQYF. The CDR3, as DNA: TGCGCCAGCAGCATCAGGACTAGCCAAGACGCAGATACGCAGTATTTT.

This chain connects TRBV29-1 to TRBJ2-3; D might be TRBD1 or TRBD2, each matching 6 bases. This CDR3 spans 15 amino acids. Germline lookup yields CDR1 SQVTM and CDR2 ANQGSEA. Trimming took 3 bases from V and 6 from J, leaving 19 bases between them. For the CDR3, the DNA is TGCAGCGTTGATGGGGTGAGAGGGGGGCAGGATACGCAGTATTTT. Its translation is CSVDGVRGGQDTQYF.

There are a few counts of this clone. This chain links TRBV4-1 with TRBJ1-2; no clear D. Germline V gene lookup returns CDR1 MGHRA and CDR2 YSYEKL. The V end was cut by 5 bases, the J end by 4 bases, with 14 bases between. CDR3 length: 14 residues. CDR3 nucleotides: TGCGCCAGCAGCACCCAACAGCGACTCTATGGCTACACCTTC. Translated, it gives CASSTQQRLYGYTF.

This chain connects TRBV9 to TRBJ2-2; the D gene is possibly TRBD2 (6 bases). The V end lost 3 bases, the J end lost 5 bases, and 11 bases lay between the germline ends. The CDR3 is 14 residues long. Germline values: CDR1 SGDLS, CDR2 YYNGEE. The CDR3 loop reads CASSDAGTTGELFF. The CDR3 nucleotides are TGTGCCAGCAGCGATGCCGGGACTACCGGGGAGCTGTTTTTT.

This clone is a singleton in its sample. V usage is TRBV7-9 and J usage is TRBJ1-4; no definite D call. V was cut by 5 bases and J by 6 bases, with 4 bases left in between. The CDR3 covers 11 residues. Germline V gene data show CDR1 as SEHNR and CDR2 as FQNEAQ (reference sequence). In DNA form, the CDR3 reads TGTGCCAGCAGCCCGGATGAAAAACTGTTTTTT. Encoded protein: CASSPDEKLFF.

V usage is TRBV19 and J usage is TRBJ1-5; tentative D call: TRBD1 (5 bases). V gave up 4 bases and J gave up 6 bases, with 10 bases separating them. CDR1 and CDR2 from the germline V gene are LNHDA and SQIVND (reference sequence). The CDR3 spans 13 residues. This chain's CDR3 is CASSSRATQPQHF. In DNA, the CDR3 is TGTGCCAGTAGTAGCAGGGCCACTCAGCCCCAGCATTTT. The full variable domain, in which reference TRBV19 and TRBJ1-5 provide the parts outside the CDR3, is DGGITQSPKYLFRKEGQNVTLSCEQNLNHDAMYWYRQDPGQGLRLIYYSQIVNDFQKGDIAEGYSVSREKKESFPLTVTSAQKNPTAFYLCASSSRATQPQHFGDGTRLSIL.

CDR3 residues: CASSPDNNYGYTF. CDR3 bases: TGTGCCAGCAGCCCGGACAACAACTATGGCTACACCTTC. This chain joins TRBV9 and TRBJ1-2; a possible D gene is TRBD1 (5 bases). Germline-derived CDR1 and CDR2 are SGDLS and YYNGEE. The CDR3 consists of 13 residues. V was clipped by 4 bases and J by 2 bases, with 9 bases between them.

In DNA, the CDR3 is TGTGCCTGGAGTCGAGCGGGGGGTCTCAATGAGCAGTTCTTC. Translating it yields CAWSRAGGLNEQFF. The chain employs TRBV30 and TRBJ2-1, with 9 bases that match TRBD2. This CDR3 has 14 amino acids. Germline V CDR1 and CDR2: GTSNPN, SVGIG (reference sequence). The V segment lost 2 bases and the J segment 6 bases; nucleotides outside the gene matches: 5.

The chain recombines TRBV5-6 with TRBJ1-5, with D unclear. The CDR3 spans 13 residues. In germline, CDR1 is SGHDT, CDR2 YYEEEE. Trimming pared 0 bases from V and 7 bases from J, leaving 8 bases between. CDR3 sequence (DNA): TGTGCCAGCAGCTTGGGCAGGCGGCAGCCCCAGCATTTT. Encoded protein: CASSLGRRQPQHF.

This clone was seen more than once but under ten times. The CDR3 sequence is CASSQTGLTYGYTF. CDR3 sequence (DNA): TGCGCCAGCAGCCAAACAGGGTTAACCTATGGCTACACCTTC. The chain has TRBV4-1 and TRBJ1-2, with D possibly TRBD1 on 6 matching bases. This CDR3 has 14 amino acids. V was cut by 2 bases and J by 4 bases, with 11 bases left in between. The germline gives CDR1 MGHRA, CDR2 YSYEKL.

The V gene is TRBV7-3, the J gene TRBJ1-1; D unclear. The germline V gene encodes CDR1 SGHTA and CDR2 FQGTGA. Between the trimmed V and J ends, which lost 5 bases and 0 bases, there was a span of 13 bases. CDR3 length: 15 residues. CDR3 coding DNA: TGTGCCAGCAGCCTTCAGTTGGGCCTGAACACTGAAGCTTTCTTT. Its translation is CASSLQLGLNTEAFF. The full variable domain, rest sourced from reference TRBV7-3 and TRBJ1-1, is GAGVSQTPSNKVTEKGKYVELRCDPISGHTALYWYRQSLGQGPEFLIYFQGTGAADDSGLPNDRFFAVRPEGSVSTLKIQRTERGDSAVYLCASSLQLGLNTEAFFGQGTRLTVV.

The V gene is TRBV30, the J gene TRBJ1-3, with 8 bases identical to TRBD1. From germline, CDR1 is GTSNPN and CDR2 SVGIG (reference sequence). This CDR3 has 14 residues. After removal of 2 bases from V and 4 bases from J, the junction contained 4 bases not matched to a gene. The CDR3 is CAWSPWTGGNTIYF. As DNA, the CDR3 is TGTGCCTGGAGTCCCTGGACAGGGGGAAACACCATATATTTT.

The chain carries TRBV4-2 and TRBJ2-7; 11 nucleotides match TRBD2. CDR3 length: 15 residues. Germline loops: CDR1 LGHNA, CDR2 YNFKEQ. Trimming took 3 bases from V and 1 from J; bases not matched to a gene: 2. For the CDR3, the DNA is TGTGCCAGCAGCCACTTAGCGGGGGGGTCCTACGAGCAGTACTTC. It translates to CASSHLAGGSYEQYF.

The chain is built from TRBV18 and TRBJ1-6; D unclear. From germline, CDR1 is KGHSH and CDR2 LQKENI. CDR3 size: 13 residues. V lost 3 bases and J 7 bases, leaving 7 bases between the germline ends. The CDR3 DNA reads TGTGCCAGCTCACCGCTTGAGAATTCACCCCTCCACTTT. Translated: CASSPLENSPLHF. Full variable domain (missing parts from reference TRBV18 and TRBJ1-6): NAGVMQNPRHLVRRRGQEARLRCSPMKGHSHVYWYRQLPEEGLKFMVYLQKENIIDESGMPKERFSAEFPKEGPSILRIQQVVRGDSAAYFCASSPLENSPLHFGNGTRLTVT.

The chain links TRBV5-1 to TRBJ2-7; 7 bases map to TRBD1. The CDR3 runs 13 residues. Germline CDR1 is SGHRS and CDR2 is YFSETQ. Trimming at V came to 0 bases and at J to 3 bases, leaving 0 bases not matched to a gene. The DNA for the CDR3 is TGCGCCAGCAGCTTGGACAGGGGCTACGAGCAGTACGTC. It specifies CASSLDRGYEQYV.

V is TRBV18 and J is TRBJ1-3; the D gene is possibly TRBD1 (5 bases). Germline V CDR1 and CDR2: KGHSH, LQKENI. The CDR3 loop spans 16 amino acids. Trimming took off 3 bases at V and 0 bases at J, with 12 bases between the two ends. Here the CDR3 DNA reads TGTGCCAGCTCACCCCAGGGAGGGTTCTCTGGAAACACCATATATTTT. Protein: CASSPQGGFSGNTIYF.